These T cell receptor beta chains were read from a single sample in a study of CD8+ T cells in alopecia areata. TCRdb's table, derived via immunoSEQ multiplex PCR, lists solely in-frame clones and lacks some. The sample shows more than 95,000 clones, 85% to 90% of them seen only once. Source: CD8+ T cells sorted from blood, taken at approximately week 31, from a patient treated with tofacitinib. These receptors all stem from a human donor with alopecia areata. The CDR3 runs from the conserved cysteine through the conserved F or W. Fields, in order: CDR3 length, V gene, clone size, J gene, D gene, CDR3 DNA, CDR3 protein. D genes are given only for firm matches. Not all rows give a size; the values are once, few, many and, for expanded clones, a class.

15	TRBV6-1	.	TRBJ2-3	.	TGTGCCAGCAACCCTGACAGAGCTCACACAGATACGCAGTATTTT	CASNPDRAHTDTQYF
13	TRBV25-1	once	TRBJ2-3	.	TGTGCCAGCAGTGAACACGGCAGTTATACGCAGTATTTT	CASSEHGSYTQYF
17	TRBV7-6	.	TRBJ2-1	TRBD1	TGTGCCAGCAGCTGGAAAACAGGGGCAAGCTCCTACAATGAGCAGTTCTTC	CASSWKTGASSYNEQFF
14	TRBV5-6	.	TRBJ2-7	.	TGTGCCAGCGTGTCGGAAGGGACTGCCGACGAGCAGTACTTC	CASVSEGTADEQYF
12	TRBV25-1	.	TRBJ2-5	.	TGTGCCAGCAGTGCCTTCAGAGAGACCCAGTACTTC	CASSAFRETQYF
15	TRBV6-1	.	TRBJ2-1	.	TGTGCCAGCAGTGAAGGCCCGGGGTCCTACAATGAGCAGTTCTTC	CASSEGPGSYNEQFF
13	TRBV29-1	.	TRBJ2-7	TRBD2	TGCAGCGGGCTCTATAGCGGGACGATCGAGCAGTACTTC	CSGLYSGTIEQYF
15	TRBV4-1	.	TRBJ1-5	.	TGCGCCAGCAGCCAATGGACAGAAAGCAATCAGCCCCAGCATTTT	CASSQWTESNQPQHF
13	TRBV27	.	TRBJ2-7	TRBD2	TGTGCCAGCAGTTTGACTAGCGCCTACGAGCAGTACTTC	CASSLTSAYEQYF
14	TRBV28	.	TRBJ1-1	TRBD1	TGTGCCAGCATGCAGGGACAGGGTTACACTGAAGCTTTCTTT	CASMQGQGYTEAFF
14	TRBV6-1	.	TRBJ1-1	.	TGTGCCAGCAGTGTGGTGTCAGGGAACACTGAAGCTTTCTTT	CASSVVSGNTEAFF
13	TRBV30	once	TRBJ2-7	.	TGTGCCTGGAGTGTGGCGGGATCCTACGAGCAGTACTTC	CAWSVAGSYEQYF
14	TRBV4-2	once	TRBJ2-7	TRBD2	TGTGCCAGCAGCCAAACCGGGACTAGCGACGAGCAGTACTTC	CASSQTGTSDEQYF
17	TRBV7-2	few	TRBJ2-7	.	TGTGCCAGCAGCTTAGTATTGAGGATGACGGACTCCTACGAGCAGTACTTC	CASSLVLRMTDSYEQYF
16	TRBV7-8	.	TRBJ2-3	.	TGTGCCAGCAGCTTAGGGAGTGGGACGATTAGGGATACGCAGTATTTT	CASSLGSGTIRDTQYF
14	TRBV6-1	.	TRBJ2-3	TRBD2	TGTGCCAGCAGTCTGGGACTAGCGACAGATACGCAGTATTTT	CASSLGLATDTQYF
14	TRBV7-8	.	TRBJ1-1	TRBD1	TGTGCCAGCAGCCTACAGGGGGGTAAGGATGAAGCTTTCTTT	CASSLQGGKDEAFF
16	TRBV11-1	.	TRBJ2-1	TRBD2	TGTGCCAGCAGCTCCCATAGCGGGAGGGGTTACAATGAGCAGTTCTTC	CASSSHSGRGYNEQFF
10	TRBV29-1	few	TRBJ2-1	.	TGCAGCGTAGCCTACAATGAGCAGTTCTTC	CSVAYNEQFF
12	TRBV18	few	TRBJ2-3	.	TGTGCCAGCTCACCCGGCGCAGATACGCAGTATTTT	CASSPGADTQYF
15	TRBV9	.	TRBJ2-7	TRBD2	TGTGCCAGCAGCGCGGATAGCGGGAGGGGCGTCGAGCAGTACTTC	CASSADSGRGVEQYF
11	TRBV7-8	.	TRBJ2-5	.	TGTGCCAGCAGCTTGGATGAGACCCAGTACTTC	CASSLDETQYF
16	TRBV5-1	.	TRBJ2-3	.	TGCGCCAGCAGCTTGGGGGCCGGGGGAACCACAGATACGCAGTATTTT	CASSLGAGGTTDTQYF
19	TRBV5-1	.	TRBJ2-1	TRBD2	TGCGCCAGCAGCTTGGCCTTAGCGGGAGAGAAGGAAGGGTACAATGAGCAGTTCTTC	CASSLALAGEKEGYNEQFF
15	TRBV4-1	.	TRBJ2-2	TRBD1	TGCGCCAGCAGCCAAGCAACAGGGGGCACCGGGGAGCTGTTTTTT	CASSQATGGTGELFF
13	TRBV30	.	TRBJ2-7	.	TGTGCCTGGAGTCCAGGCCGGTTCTACGAGCAGTACTTC	CAWSPGRFYEQYF
16	TRBV12-5	.	TRBJ2-4	TRBD1	TGTGCTAGTGGTGCGGGACAGGGTGAGGCCAAAAACATTCAGTACTTC	CASGAGQGEAKNIQYF
13	TRBV6-1	.	TRBJ2-7	.	TGTGCCAGCAGTGGTACAGGGTCCTACGAGCAGTACTTC	CASSGTGSYEQYF
15	TRBV5-1	.	TRBJ2-3	TRBD2	TGCGCCAGCAGCCCTTACAATTTAGCGGGGCCGGATCAGTATTTT	CASSPYNLAGPDQYF
17	TRBV15	.	TRBJ2-1	TRBD2	TGTGCCACCAGCAGCCCCCTCGGTGAGCGGGGGGACAATGAGCAGTTCTTC	CATSSPLGERGDNEQFF
16	TRBV5-1	.	TRBJ1-4	.	TGCGCCAGCAGCTTGGGACAGCTTGCAACTAATGAAAAACTGTTTTTT	CASSLGQLATNEKLFF
15	TRBV29-1	.	TRBJ1-2	.	TGCAGCGTTGAAGGGTGGCAAATCCCCAACTATGGCTACACCTTC	CSVEGWQIPNYGYTF
12	TRBV6-1	.	TRBJ2-7	TRBD1	TGTGCCAGCAGAACAGGGGCCTACGAGCAGTACTTC	CASRTGAYEQYF
12	TRBV7-9	.	TRBJ2-2	.	TGTGCCAACCTCCGGGAGACCGGGGAGCTGTTTTTT	CANLRETGELFF
12	TRBV13	.	TRBJ2-3	.	TGTGCCAGCAGCTCCGGACAGGATACGCAGTATTTT	CASSSGQDTQYF
15	TRBV27	.	TRBJ2-7	TRBD1	TGTGCCAGCAGTTTTCAGGGGGCCGGTGCCCACGAGCAGTACTTC	CASSFQGAGAHEQYF
13	TRBV27	.	TRBJ2-3	.	TGTGCCAGCAGTTTGGGGGTTTCAGATACGCAGTATTTT	CASSLGVSDTQYF
15	TRBV21-1	.	TRBJ2-3	.	TGTGCCAGCAGCAAATCCGGGAGGAAACTGGATACGCAGTATTTT	CASSKSGRKLDTQYF
15	TRBV30	once	TRBJ2-1	.	TGTGCCTGGAGTCCGGCGGACTCCCCTCGGGATGAGCAGTTCTTC	CAWSPADSPRDEQFF
13	TRBV27	.	TRBJ2-1	TRBD1	TGTGCCAGCAGTTCACTGGACAGGTATGAGCAGTTCTTC	CASSSLDRYEQFF